The subject of this entry is one T cell receptor beta chain. The target antigen is unknown. These data are taken from a study of shared clonotypes between healthy human individuals. Study-wide findings and caveats: Rarefaction curves obtained for sorted subsets showed sequencing incomplete despite large depth.

Here immunoSEQ multiplex PCR was the method, and the copy in TCRdb shows in-frame clones only, minus some. The repertoire consists of millions of clones, with over 85% occurring once and the leading ten covering about 1.1%. CD8 cells classed as naive were CD45RO-negative and positively selected for CCR7, excluding terminally differentiated effector memory CD45RA+ cells. With V trimmed by 6 bases and J by 3 bases, 6 bases remained unmatched. Germline-derived CDR1 and CDR2 are SGHDT and YYEEEE. The CDR3 has 14 amino acids. The chain couples TRBV5-6 to TRBJ2-7; the match to TRBD1 covers 10 bases. This receptor was identified in a man younger than 35 in good health. Specimen: naive CD8+ T cells sorted from blood. CDR3 protein: CASTPGTGDYEQYF. The CDR3 nucleotides read TGTGCCAGCACTCCAGGGACAGGGGACTACGAGCAGTACTTC.